This is a list of T cell receptor beta chains from one sample in a study of blood T cells in healthy people across ages. MiXCR, run by TCRdb on the 5' RACE reads, gives a single entry per CDR3 protein. The data hold 1.5 million to 2 million distinct CDR3 sequences, with 25% to 30% observed a single time. The specimen was blood. The receptors here all came from a woman younger than 45 in good health. Each CDR3 is given without its conserved first and last residue.

CDR3	V	J
ASTASGLYEQY	TRBV28	TRBJ2-7
ASSPGTEVGIQY	TRBV2	TRBJ2-4
SASQGPNSYEQY	TRBV20-1	TRBJ2-7
AISDRGQSNTEAF	TRBV10-3	TRBJ1-1
ARDVVLRTGTYEQY	TRBV25-1	TRBJ2-7
ASRRGGSNQPQH	TRBV6-5	TRBJ1-5
ASSSTSGRRNEQF	TRBV12-3/TRBV12-4	TRBJ2-1
AISQGQETQY	TRBV10-3	TRBJ2-5
ASPPWPTGAYT	TRBV6-4	TRBJ1-2
SGETGGGTEAF	TRBV29-1	TRBJ1-1
ASSLGLAGGIPDTQY	TRBV5-1	TRBJ2-3
SARDEGGFEQF	TRBV20-1	TRBJ2-1
ASSLRVSGVNVLT	TRBV7-2	TRBJ2-6
SARDQGESNYGYT	TRBV20-1	TRBJ1-2
ASSLLSGSAAEQF	TRBV5-1	TRBJ2-1
ASNLYNRGEQY	TRBV2	TRBJ2-7
ASTFGKNTEAF	TRBV12-3/TRBV12-4	TRBJ1-1
ASSDSGRDNEQF	TRBV9	TRBJ2-1
AGTSSASYNEQF	TRBV7-2	TRBJ2-1
ASSSAGTRVGETQY	TRBV11-2	TRBJ2-5
SARDVRADTQY	TRBV20-1	TRBJ2-3
ASSSLAGGRTQY	TRBV11-2	TRBJ2-3
ASSSGQPTQY	TRBV11-2	TRBJ2-3
ASSHWTSGRGTGELF	TRBV4-3	TRBJ2-2
SASMLGTGVA	TRBV20-1	TRBJ1-2
ASSLVGGGKSYNEQF	TRBV12-3/TRBV12-4	TRBJ2-1
ASSPEDWEGNEQF	TRBV18	TRBJ2-1